The rows below give T cell receptor beta chains drawn from one sample of a study of blood T cell repertoires in COVID-19. Generated by immunoSEQ multiplex PCR, the TCRdb table keeps only in-frame clones and is missing some. This table holds 25,000 to 30,000 clones, roughly nine tenths found once. The sequencing input was peripheral blood. The receptors originated from a man between 60 and 70 years old with acute or convalescent COVID-19. Both conserved end residues are part of each CDR3. Each record gives: CDR3 DNA, CDR3 protein, clone size, V gene, J gene, D gene. A D gene is named only where the DNA matches it firmly. Rows give clone size only sometimes, using once, few, many, or a class for an expanded clone.

CDR3nt: TGCGCCAGCAGCGCCAGAGGACAGGGCACAGGTGGCTACACCTTC; CDR3aa: CASSARGQGTGGYTF; abundance: .; v_gene: TRBV10-2; j_gene: TRBJ1-2; d_gene: TRBD1
CDR3nt: TGTGCCAGTAGTAATCCTAGCGGGGGTTTCACAGATACGCAGTATTTT; CDR3aa: CASSNPSGGFTDTQYF; abundance: once; v_gene: TRBV19; j_gene: TRBJ2-3; d_gene: TRBD2
CDR3nt: TGTGCCAGCAGTCTGGGACAAACATACAATGAGCAGTTCTTC; CDR3aa: CASSLGQTYNEQFF; abundance: .; v_gene: TRBV27; j_gene: TRBJ2-1; d_gene: .
CDR3nt: TGTGCCAGCAGCCCGCGACAGGGGGCCGCCTACGAGCAGTACTTC; CDR3aa: CASSPRQGAAYEQYF; abundance: .; v_gene: TRBV3-1/TRBV3-2; j_gene: TRBJ2-7; d_gene: TRBD1
CDR3nt: TGTGCCAGCAGCTTGGACAGAGCCCAGCCCCAGCATTTT; CDR3aa: CASSLDRAQPQHF; abundance: .; v_gene: TRBV7-2; j_gene: TRBJ1-5; d_gene: .
CDR3nt: TGTGCCAGCAGTCACGGGGGGGAGAGCTCCTACGAGCAGTACTTC; CDR3aa: CASSHGGESSYEQYF; abundance: .; v_gene: TRBV2; j_gene: TRBJ2-7; d_gene: TRBD2
CDR3nt: TGTGCCAGCAGCCTAGCGAGCTCCTACAATGAGCAGTTCTTC; CDR3aa: CASSLASSYNEQFF; abundance: .; v_gene: TRBV6-6; j_gene: TRBJ2-1; d_gene: .
CDR3nt: TGTGCCAGCAGCTTGAGGGGGGACAGGGAGGGAAAGCCCCAGCATTTT; CDR3aa: CASSLRGDREGKPQHF; abundance: .; v_gene: TRBV13; j_gene: TRBJ1-5; d_gene: TRBD1
CDR3nt: TGTGCCAGCAGTTACTCGAGGCGACAGGGTGAGACCCAGTACTTC; CDR3aa: CASSYSRRQGETQYF; abundance: .; v_gene: TRBV6-6; j_gene: TRBJ2-5; d_gene: TRBD1
CDR3nt: TGTGCCAGCAGGATCCCAGGGTTGGAGACCCAGTACTTC; CDR3aa: CASRIPGLETQYF; abundance: .; v_gene: TRBV6-5; j_gene: TRBJ2-5; d_gene: .
CDR3nt: TGTGCCAGCAGCGTAGGACAGCTCAATGAGCAGTTCTTC; CDR3aa: CASSVGQLNEQFF; abundance: .; v_gene: TRBV9; j_gene: TRBJ2-1; d_gene: .
CDR3nt: TGTGCCAGCAGCCCCGCCGGACTAGCGGGATACGAGCAGTACTTC; CDR3aa: CASSPAGLAGYEQYF; abundance: .; v_gene: TRBV7-9; j_gene: TRBJ2-7; d_gene: TRBD2
CDR3nt: TGTGCCAGCAGCGTAGGGCAGGTCAGGTACACTGAAGCTTTCTTT; CDR3aa: CASSVGQVRYTEAFF; abundance: .; v_gene: TRBV9; j_gene: TRBJ1-1; d_gene: .
CDR3nt: TGTGCCAGCAGCCTCGGTGGGGGGATCGTTGGCTACACCTTC; CDR3aa: CASSLGGGIVGYTF; abundance: few; v_gene: TRBV3-1/TRBV3-2; j_gene: TRBJ1-2; d_gene: .
CDR3nt: TGTGCCAGCAGTTATGGTCTTCGGGCTTTCTTT; CDR3aa: CASSYGLRAFF; abundance: .; v_gene: TRBV6-5; j_gene: TRBJ1-1; d_gene: .
CDR3nt: TGTGCCAGTAGTTCGACAGGGGGCCTGATCTATGGCTACACCTTC; CDR3aa: CASSSTGGLIYGYTF; abundance: .; v_gene: TRBV19; j_gene: TRBJ1-2; d_gene: TRBD1
CDR3nt: TGCGCCAGCAGCCAAGACCTGGGCTCACCCCTCCACTTT; CDR3aa: CASSQDLGSPLHF; abundance: .; v_gene: TRBV4-1; j_gene: TRBJ1-6; d_gene: .
CDR3nt: TGTGCCAGCAGTTTATCGCTAGCGGGAGAGAGCAATGAGCAGTTCTTC; CDR3aa: CASSLSLAGESNEQFF; abundance: once; v_gene: TRBV28; j_gene: TRBJ2-1; d_gene: TRBD2
CDR3nt: TGTGCCTGGAGTCGGGACTCCTATGGCTACACCTTC; CDR3aa: CAWSRDSYGYTF; abundance: .; v_gene: TRBV30; j_gene: TRBJ1-2; d_gene: .
CDR3nt: TGCGCCAGCAGTCCTCCGGGACAGTATGGCTACACCTTC; CDR3aa: CASSPPGQYGYTF; abundance: .; v_gene: TRBV5-1; j_gene: TRBJ1-2; d_gene: TRBD1
CDR3nt: TGTGCCAGCAGTGAAAGGGGATCCTACGAGCAGTACTTC; CDR3aa: CASSERGSYEQYF; abundance: .; v_gene: TRBV6-1; j_gene: TRBJ2-7; d_gene: .
CDR3nt: TGTGCCAGCAGTAAAATCAGAATAGAAGCTTTCTTT; CDR3aa: CASSKIRIEAFF; abundance: .; v_gene: TRBV28; j_gene: TRBJ1-1; d_gene: .
CDR3nt: TGTGCCAGCAGTTTAGTAGCGGGAGGTCTGGATGAGCAGTTCTTC; CDR3aa: CASSLVAGGLDEQFF; abundance: .; v_gene: TRBV27; j_gene: TRBJ2-1; d_gene: TRBD2
CDR3nt: TGCGCCAGCAGTCAATCCGGACAGGGTCCTACCTACAATGAGCAGTTCTTC; CDR3aa: CASSQSGQGPTYNEQFF; abundance: .; v_gene: TRBV23-1; j_gene: TRBJ2-1; d_gene: TRBD1
CDR3nt: TGTGCCAGCAGCTTAGCGTGGGGGGGCGTCGACTATGGCTACACCTTC; CDR3aa: CASSLAWGGVDYGYTF; abundance: .; v_gene: TRBV7-8; j_gene: TRBJ1-2; d_gene: .
CDR3nt: TGCGCCAGCAGCTTGCCCCTGGGACAGGGGTTATCCTACGAGCAGTACTTC; CDR3aa: CASSLPLGQGLSYEQYF; abundance: .; v_gene: TRBV5-1; j_gene: TRBJ2-7; d_gene: TRBD1
CDR3nt: TGTGCCAGCAGTTTATCCGGGACAGGGTTCACTGAAGCTTTCTTT; CDR3aa: CASSLSGTGFTEAFF; abundance: .; v_gene: TRBV28; j_gene: TRBJ1-1; d_gene: TRBD1
CDR3nt: TGCAGCGTCCGTGAGGGGACAGACCTCACCGGGGAGCTGTTTTTT; CDR3aa: CSVREGTDLTGELFF; abundance: .; v_gene: TRBV29-1; j_gene: TRBJ2-2; d_gene: TRBD1
CDR3nt: TGTGCCAGCAGCTTATTCCGGGGGAACACTGAAGCTTTCTTT; CDR3aa: CASSLFRGNTEAFF; abundance: .; v_gene: TRBV7-8; j_gene: TRBJ1-1; d_gene: .
CDR3nt: TGTGCCAGCAGTCGGGGGAGCAAGGCTTATGGCTACACCTTC; CDR3aa: CASSRGSKAYGYTF; abundance: .; v_gene: TRBV6-5; j_gene: TRBJ1-2; d_gene: .
CDR3nt: TGTGCCATCAGTGAGGGCAGTTCCCAGCCCCAGCATTTT; CDR3aa: CAISEGSSQPQHF; abundance: .; v_gene: TRBV10-3; j_gene: TRBJ1-5; d_gene: .
CDR3nt: TGTGCCAGCAGCTTAAAAGCGGGGGAGTACACAGATACGCAGTATTTT; CDR3aa: CASSLKAGEYTDTQYF; abundance: .; v_gene: TRBV11-3; j_gene: TRBJ2-3; d_gene: TRBD2
CDR3nt: TGTGCCAGCTCACAACGGACAGGGCTGGACGAGCAGTACTTC; CDR3aa: CASSQRTGLDEQYF; abundance: .; v_gene: TRBV18; j_gene: TRBJ2-7; d_gene: TRBD1
CDR3nt: TGTGCCAGCAGTGTTACGGGACAGTGGGGTGAAAAACTGTTTTTT; CDR3aa: CASSVTGQWGEKLFF; abundance: once; v_gene: TRBV6-4; j_gene: TRBJ1-4; d_gene: TRBD1
CDR3nt: TGTGCCAGCAGCCCCGGTGGCACCATATATTTT; CDR3aa: CASSPGGTIYF; abundance: once; v_gene: TRBV7-6; j_gene: TRBJ1-3; d_gene: .
CDR3nt: TGTGCCAGTAGTGTGACAGGGGACAATCAGCCCCAGCATTTT; CDR3aa: CASSVTGDNQPQHF; abundance: few; v_gene: TRBV19; j_gene: TRBJ1-5; d_gene: TRBD1
CDR3nt: TGTGCCAGCAGCCGCACACAGGGTTACAATGAGCAGTTCTTC; CDR3aa: CASSRTQGYNEQFF; abundance: .; v_gene: TRBV7-9; j_gene: TRBJ2-1; d_gene: .
CDR3nt: TGCAGCGTTGTACCGTCCAGGTTGCTGAGCACAGATACGCAGTATTTT; CDR3aa: CSVVPSRLLSTDTQYF; abundance: .; v_gene: TRBV29-1; j_gene: TRBJ2-3; d_gene: .
CDR3nt: TGTGCCAGCAGCCCGACAGGGAATCGAATATCCCACGAGCAGTACTTC; CDR3aa: CASSPTGNRISHEQYF; abundance: once; v_gene: TRBV7-8; j_gene: TRBJ2-7; d_gene: TRBD1
CDR3nt: TGCGCCAGCGGATATGAGGCCGATCTAGGTCGAGAGACCCAGTACTTC; CDR3aa: CASGYEADLGRETQYF; abundance: .; v_gene: TRBV5-1; j_gene: TRBJ2-5; d_gene: .
CDR3nt: TGTGCCAGTGGACAGGTCAACTCCTACGAGCAGTACTTC; CDR3aa: CASGQVNSYEQYF; abundance: .; v_gene: TRBV28; j_gene: TRBJ2-7; d_gene: TRBD1
CDR3nt: TGTGCCAGCAGTTTCGGGGGTAGGGATTCACCCCTCCACTTT; CDR3aa: CASSFGGRDSPLHF; abundance: .; v_gene: TRBV28; j_gene: TRBJ1-6; d_gene: .
CDR3nt: TGTGCCATCAGTGAGTATGACAGGGCCTCCTACGAGCAGTACTTC; CDR3aa: CAISEYDRASYEQYF; abundance: .; v_gene: TRBV10-3; j_gene: TRBJ2-7; d_gene: TRBD1
CDR3nt: TGCGCCAGCAGCTTGGGATCAGGGGGTCCCGGTAATGAAAAACTGTTTTTT; CDR3aa: CASSLGSGGPGNEKLFF; abundance: .; v_gene: TRBV5-1; j_gene: TRBJ1-4; d_gene: TRBD1
CDR3nt: TGTGCCAGCAGATCGCCGGGACTTCAAAACTATGGCTACACCTTC; CDR3aa: CASRSPGLQNYGYTF; abundance: .; v_gene: TRBV28; j_gene: TRBJ1-2; d_gene: .
CDR3nt: TGTGCCAGCAACGGGGTGGGGACTGAAGCTTTCTTT; CDR3aa: CASNGVGTEAFF; abundance: .; v_gene: TRBV12-3/TRBV12-4; j_gene: TRBJ1-1; d_gene: .
CDR3nt: TGTGCCAGCAGCCCGGGACAGTACGAGCAGTACTTC; CDR3aa: CASSPGQYEQYF; abundance: .; v_gene: TRBV2; j_gene: TRBJ2-7; d_gene: TRBD1
CDR3nt: TGTGCCAGCAGGGAGACAGCAAAGAACACTGAAGCTTTCTTT; CDR3aa: CASRETAKNTEAFF; abundance: once; v_gene: TRBV25-1; j_gene: TRBJ1-1; d_gene: .
CDR3nt: TGTGCCAGCAGTGAAGAGCCCGACAGGGGGAGGCAGCCCCAGCATTTT; CDR3aa: CASSEEPDRGRQPQHF; abundance: .; v_gene: TRBV6-1; j_gene: TRBJ1-5; d_gene: TRBD1
CDR3nt: TGTGCCAGCAGTTACTCGAACAGGATGAACACTGAAGCTTTCTTT; CDR3aa: CASSYSNRMNTEAFF; abundance: once; v_gene: TRBV6-5; j_gene: TRBJ1-1; d_gene: .
CDR3nt: TGCGCCAGCAGCCTATACTCTGCCAGGGAAGCGAGCTACGAGCAGTACTTC; CDR3aa: CASSLYSAREASYEQYF; abundance: .; v_gene: TRBV4-1; j_gene: TRBJ2-7; d_gene: .
CDR3nt: TGTGCCAGCAGTTACGCCGGGAGGGCCTACGAGCAGTACTTC; CDR3aa: CASSYAGRAYEQYF; abundance: .; v_gene: TRBV6-5; j_gene: TRBJ2-7; d_gene: TRBD2
CDR3nt: TGTGCCAGCAGCCGGCATGGGACAGTACAAGAGACCCAGTACTTC; CDR3aa: CASSRHGTVQETQYF; abundance: .; v_gene: TRBV4-2; j_gene: TRBJ2-5; d_gene: TRBD1
CDR3nt: TGTGCCAGCAGCCCCCGGATAGGGGCGAACACCGGGGAGCTGTTTTTT; CDR3aa: CASSPRIGANTGELFF; abundance: .; v_gene: TRBV9; j_gene: TRBJ2-2; d_gene: .
CDR3nt: TGTGCCAGCAGCTGGACAGCGAACACTGAAGCTTTCTTT; CDR3aa: CASSWTANTEAFF; abundance: once; v_gene: TRBV5-5; j_gene: TRBJ1-1; d_gene: .
CDR3nt: TGTGCCAGCTCACCCGGAGGGTGGACTGAAGCTTTCTTT; CDR3aa: CASSPGGWTEAFF; abundance: .; v_gene: TRBV18; j_gene: TRBJ1-1; d_gene: .